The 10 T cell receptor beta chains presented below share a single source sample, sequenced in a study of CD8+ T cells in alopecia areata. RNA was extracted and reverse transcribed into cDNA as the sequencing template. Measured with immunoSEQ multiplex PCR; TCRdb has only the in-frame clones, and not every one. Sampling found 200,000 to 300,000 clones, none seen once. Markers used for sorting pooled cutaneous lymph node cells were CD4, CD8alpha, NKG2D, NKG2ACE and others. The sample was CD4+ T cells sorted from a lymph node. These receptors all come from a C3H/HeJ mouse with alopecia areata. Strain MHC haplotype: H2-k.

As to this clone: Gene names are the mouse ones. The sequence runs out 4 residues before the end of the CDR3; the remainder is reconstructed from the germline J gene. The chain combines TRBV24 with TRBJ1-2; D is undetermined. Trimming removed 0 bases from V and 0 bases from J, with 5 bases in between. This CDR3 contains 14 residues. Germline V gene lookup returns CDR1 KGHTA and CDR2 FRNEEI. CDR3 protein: CASSLYWANSDYTF. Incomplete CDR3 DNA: TGTGCCAGCAGTCTGTATTGGGCAAACTCC.

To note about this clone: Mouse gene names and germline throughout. The chain's CDR3 is CASSGPGPGSDYTF. The DNA read from the CDR3 is TGTGCCAGCAGTGGTCCAGGGCCAGGCTCC. The V and J genes are TRBV13-1 and TRBJ1-2; perhaps TRBD1 as D (5 bases). The DNA ends 4 residues before the CDR3 does, and the rest of the CDR3 is filled in from the germline J gene. Germline CDR1 reads NSHNY; CDR2 reads SYGAGN. The length of the CDR3 is 14 residues. Trimming took 3 bases from V and 4 from J, leaving 13 bases between them.

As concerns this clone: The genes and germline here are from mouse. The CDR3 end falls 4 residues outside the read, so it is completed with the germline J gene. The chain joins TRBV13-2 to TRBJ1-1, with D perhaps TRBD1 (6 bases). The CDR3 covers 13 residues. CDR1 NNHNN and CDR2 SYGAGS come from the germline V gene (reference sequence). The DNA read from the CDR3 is TGTGCCAGCGGTGATGCTGGGACACCA. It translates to CASGDAGTP. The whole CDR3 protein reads CASGDAGTPEVFF.

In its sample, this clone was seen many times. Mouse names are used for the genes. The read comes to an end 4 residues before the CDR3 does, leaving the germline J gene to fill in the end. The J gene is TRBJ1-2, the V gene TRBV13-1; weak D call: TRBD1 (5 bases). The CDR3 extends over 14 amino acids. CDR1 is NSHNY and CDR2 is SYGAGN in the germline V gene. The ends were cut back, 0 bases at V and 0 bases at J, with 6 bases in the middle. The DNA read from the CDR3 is TGTGCCAGCAGTGATGTCAGGGCAAACTCC. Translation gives CASSDVRANS. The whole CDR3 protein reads CASSDVRANSDYTF.

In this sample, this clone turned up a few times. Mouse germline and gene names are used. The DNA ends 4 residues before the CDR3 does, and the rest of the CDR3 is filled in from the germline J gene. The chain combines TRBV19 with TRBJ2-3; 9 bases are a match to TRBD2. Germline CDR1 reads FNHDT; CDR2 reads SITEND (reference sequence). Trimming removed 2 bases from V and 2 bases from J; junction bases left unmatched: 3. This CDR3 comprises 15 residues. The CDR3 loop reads CASSIWGGYAETLYF. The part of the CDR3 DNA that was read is TGTGCCAGCAGTATTTGGGGGGGCTATGCAGAA.

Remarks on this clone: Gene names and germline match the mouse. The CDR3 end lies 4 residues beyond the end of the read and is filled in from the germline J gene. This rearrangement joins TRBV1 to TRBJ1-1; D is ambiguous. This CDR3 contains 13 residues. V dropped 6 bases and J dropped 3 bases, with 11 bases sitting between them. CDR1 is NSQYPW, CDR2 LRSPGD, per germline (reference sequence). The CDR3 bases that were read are TGCACCTGCAGCCCCTGGGGTGACACA. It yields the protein CTCSPWGDT. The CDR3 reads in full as CTCSPWGDTEVFF.

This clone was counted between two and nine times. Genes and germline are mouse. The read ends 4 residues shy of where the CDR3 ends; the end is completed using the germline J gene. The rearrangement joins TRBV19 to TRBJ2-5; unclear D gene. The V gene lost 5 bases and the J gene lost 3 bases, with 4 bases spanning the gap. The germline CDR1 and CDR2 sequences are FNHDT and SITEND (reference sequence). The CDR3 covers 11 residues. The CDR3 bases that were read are TGTGCCAGCAGCCATCAAGAC. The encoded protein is CASSHQD. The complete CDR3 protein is CASSHQDTQYF. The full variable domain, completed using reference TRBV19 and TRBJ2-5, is GGIITQTPKFLIGQEGQKLTLKCQQNFNHDTMYWYRQDSGKGLRLIYYSITENDLQKGDLSEGYDASREKKSSFSLTVTSAQKNEMAVFLCASSHQDTQYFGPGTRLLVL.

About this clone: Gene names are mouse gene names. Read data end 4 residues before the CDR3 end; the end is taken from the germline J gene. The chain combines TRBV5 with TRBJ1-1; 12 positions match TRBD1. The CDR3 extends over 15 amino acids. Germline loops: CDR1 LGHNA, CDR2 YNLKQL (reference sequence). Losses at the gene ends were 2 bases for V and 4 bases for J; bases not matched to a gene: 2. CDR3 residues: CASSQPGQGATEVFF. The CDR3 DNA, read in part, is TGTGCCAGCAGCCAACCGGGACAGGGGGCCACA.

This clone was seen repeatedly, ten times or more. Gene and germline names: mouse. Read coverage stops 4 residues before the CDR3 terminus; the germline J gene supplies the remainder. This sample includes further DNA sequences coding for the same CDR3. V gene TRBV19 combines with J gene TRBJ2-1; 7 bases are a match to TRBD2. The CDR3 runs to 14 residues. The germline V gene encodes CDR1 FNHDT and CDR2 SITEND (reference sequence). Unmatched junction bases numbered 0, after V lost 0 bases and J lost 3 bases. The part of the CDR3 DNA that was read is TGTGCCAGCAGTATAGGACTGGGCTATGCT. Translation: CASSIGLGYA. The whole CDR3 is CASSIGLGYAEQFF.

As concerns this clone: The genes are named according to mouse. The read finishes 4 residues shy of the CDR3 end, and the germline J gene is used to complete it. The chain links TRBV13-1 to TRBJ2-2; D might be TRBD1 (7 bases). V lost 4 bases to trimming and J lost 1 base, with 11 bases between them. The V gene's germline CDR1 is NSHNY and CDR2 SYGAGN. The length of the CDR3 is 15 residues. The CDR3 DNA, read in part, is TGTGCCAGCAGTCCTCAGGGGGGAAACACCGGG. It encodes CASSPQGGNTG. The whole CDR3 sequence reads CASSPQGGNTGQLYF.